This TCR beta chain is from a study of human T cells and chemical hapten exposure. CDR1 and CDR2 (germline): SNHLY, FYNNEI. The V and J ends lost 3 bases and 0 bases, in that order; junction bases with no gene match: 4. This CDR3 has 15 amino acids. Time point specified: patch test 2, 6 weeks after DPC sensitization. Treatment here: therapeutic diphenylcyclopropenone sensitization with weekly scalp DPC. TCRdb called the RACE reads again in MiXCR, with one record for every CDR3 protein. Of under 450,000 distinct CDR3 sequences detected, 6% to 7% appear once; the ten largest clones hold over 5.5%. The source was whole blood, collected in connection with sensitization to the hapten diphenylcyclopropenone (DPC). The chain carries TRBV2 and TRBJ2-7, with 8 bases aligning to TRBD2. This TCR came from a young woman with alopecia areata. Some clones in this sample may be carry-over from other donors' samples. The CDR3: CASSDSGASSYEQYF. Here the CDR3 DNA reads TGTGCCAGCAGTGATAGCGGGGCGAGCTCCTACGAGCAGTACTTC.